The entry that follows covers one T cell receptor beta chain sequence. Its antigen is not known. The record originates from a study of T cells in Graves' hyperthyroidism and ophthalmopathy. About the research overall: The blood sample was taken at first diagnosis, before treatment began. Study conclusions and caveats: A median around 6.8 months before onset, the model predicted ophthalmopathy.

This CDR3 has 17 amino acids. The V end was cut by 3 bases, the J end by 6 bases, with 21 bases between. CDR1 is PRHDT, CDR2 FYEKMQ, per germline (reference sequence). Active moderate-to-severe ophthalmopathy, Clinical Activity Score at least 3, NOSPECS at least 4, under 3 months' duration. The source material, RNA transcripts, was used to amplify TCR beta CDR3 regions. Using the HTBI primer set, a first-round RT-PCR was run on the TCR CDR3. TCRdb processed the multiplex PCR reads anew with MiXCR; each CDR3 protein has one entry. The sample has hundreds of thousands of distinct CDR3 sequences, about a fifth seen once; the top ten hold over 30%.

The rearrangement uses TRBV13 and TRBJ2-4, with a tentative D call TRBD2 (7 bases). Sequenced: blood. This TCR was sampled from a man aged 30 to 39 with Graves' ophthalmopathy. For the CDR3, the DNA is TGTGCCAGCAGCTTCTCTAGGGGACGGGGGGCCGGAAACATTCAGTACTTC. This encodes CASSFSRGRGAGNIQYF. Drawing the rest from reference TRBV13 and TRBJ2-4, the complete variable domain is AAGVIQSPRHLIKEKRETATLKCYPIPRHDTVYWYQQGPGQDPQFLISFYEKMQSDKGSIPDRFSAQQFSDYHSELNMSSLELGDSALYFCASSFSRGRGAGNIQYFGAGTRLSVL.